This T cell receptor beta chain originates from a study of blood T cell repertoires in COVID-19 (dated by TCRdb to 2019 to 2021). General notes on the study: The collaborator samples originated in the United States, Italy and Spain and spanned the acute and convalescent phases of COVID-19. The material from the prospective study consisted of cDNA or gDNA derived from T cells, B-cell-depleted T cells, or PBMCs. A freely available public database, intended as a resource for researchers studying the immune response to SARS-CoV-2, is where the repertoires were released. The dataset comprised deeply sampled blood TCRbeta repertoires from subjects exposed to, actively infected with, or recovered from COVID-19. Where available, HLA class I and class II types were taken from metadata supplied by the sample provider and were not determined by assay-based typing. The samples were drawn from the first 160 participants of the ongoing ImmuneRACE study and from under 1,500 subjects provided by 6 global collaborators. The sample metadata nearly always contained a de-identified subject ID, COVID-19 status, age in years and sex.

TCRbeta CDR3 regions were amplified from genomic DNA by means of the immunoSEQ Assay, a bias-controlled multiplex PCR. As for the authors' bioinformatics: The number of nucleated cells in each sample was estimated from the amplification of reference gene primers within the assay. To quantify the absolute abundance of each unique TCRbeta CDR3 rearrangement, sequence reads were collapsed and filtered. For each sample, productive Simpson clonality was calculated by taking the square root of Simpson's diversity index across productive rearrangements. TCRdb holds this immuneACCESS table with in-frame rearrangements only. Some clones are missing; in checked studies, unresolved V genes explain under half, and the rest has no known cause. V and J calls and clone size are those listed in that table; D and trimming were worked out from the DNA. The sample table lists fewer than 250,000 clones, over 80% of them with a count of one. The leading ten clones occupy around 6% of the sample.

Concerning this clone: Its antigen target is currently unknown. One base away there is no much larger clone; base qualities are not given.

Results the study describes overall, beyond this receptor: How much clinical and demographic metadata was included differed by source and by participant, and the metadata was provided uncurated.

The collaborating institutions used their own protocols to collect whole blood in K2EDTA tubes. For TCRbeta analysis, collaborators shipped samples in one of three forms: frozen whole blood, isolated PBMCs, or DNA extracted from either of those sample types. Its CDR3 holds 15 amino acids, cysteine through phenylalanine. The DNA shown is the 45-base CDR3, in frame from base 1. Here V drops 2 bases and J drops 2 bases, and the junction holds 3 bases not matched to any gene. From the germline V gene, CDR1 is MRHNA and CDR2 is SNTAGT. This clonotype was obtained from a human donor in a cohort sampled during active COVID-19. The sequence joins TRBV6-4 to TRBJ2-3; 8 middle bases align to TRBD1. The sample was peripheral blood. The DNA sequence is as follows: TGTGCCAGCAGTGACGGACAGGGACACACAGATACGCAGTATTTT. It codes for CASSDGQGHTDTQYF.